Each of the 27 T cell receptor beta chains below was sequenced from the same sample in a study of shared clonotypes between healthy human individuals. The assay was immunoSEQ multiplex PCR, and TCRdb's table has in-frame clones only and misses some. The table records 500,000 to 650,000 clones, 70% to 80% of them present only once. What was sequenced was PBMCs. Every receptor here comes from a woman aged 40 to 50 in good health. Some clones in this sample may be carry-over from other donors' samples.

The rearrangement uses TRBV6-5 and TRBJ2-1; the D call may be TRBD1 or TRBD2 (5 bases each). V was cut by 2 bases and J by 6 bases, with 14 bases left in between. Looked up from germline, CDR1 is MNHEY and CDR2 is SVGAGI. The CDR3 spans 15 residues. The chain's CDR3 is CASSYSRGGFNEQFF. DNA for the CDR3: TGTGCCAGCAGTTACAGTCGGGGCGGCTTCAATGAGCAGTTCTTC.

This rearrangement joins TRBV7-6 to TRBJ2-3; TRBD2 aligns across 14 bases. The J segment lost 5 bases and the V segment lost 5 bases, leaving 6 bases of the junction unmatched. The germline gives CDR1 SGHVS, CDR2 FNYEAQ. There are 16 residues in the CDR3. This CDR3 reads CASSARLAGGVDTQYF. The CDR3 bases are TGTGCCAGCAGCGCGAGACTAGCGGGAGGGGTAGATACGCAGTATTTT.

The chain recombines TRBV2 with TRBJ2-3, with 8 bases lining up with TRBD2. CDR3 length: 14 residues. V was clipped by 8 bases and J by 0 bases; unmatched bases: 4. Per the germline V gene, CDR1 is SNHLY and CDR2 is FYNNEI. CDR3 region: CASSSGSSTDTQYF. As DNA, the CDR3 is TGTGCCAGCTCTAGCGGGTCTAGCACAGATACGCAGTATTTT.

This clone was counted a few times. The genes are TRBV6-1 and TRBJ1-1, with 9 bases that match TRBD1. CDR1 is MNHNS, CDR2 SASEGT, per germline. The CDR3 is 15 residues long. J was trimmed by 4 bases and V by 5 bases; bases with no gene match: 8. The CDR3 coding sequence is TGTGCCAGCAGTTTATCGGACAGGGGTTTCACTGAAGCTTTCTTT. It specifies CASSLSDRGFTEAFF.

The chain is built from TRBV5-6 and TRBJ2-6, with D uncertain. CDR3 length equals 15 residues. Deletions cut 4 bases from V and 1 base from J, with 9 bases between. CDR1 and CDR2 from the germline V gene are SGHDT and YYEEEE. The CDR3 coding sequence is TGTGCCAGCAGCCCCCCACTTTCTGGGGCCAACGTCCTGACTTTC. It specifies CASSPPLSGANVLTF.

The rearrangement joins TRBV10-2 to TRBJ2-1; weak D call: TRBD2 (5 bases). Germline-derived CDR1 and CDR2 are WSHSY and SAAADI. V was trimmed by 10 bases and J by 8 bases, leaving 12 bases between them. CDR3 length equals 11 residues. CDR3 sequence reads: CATGILHEQFF. The CDR3 DNA reads as TGCGCCACCGGGATTTTGCATGAGCAGTTCTTC.

This clone was detected many times. The chain is built from TRBV9 and TRBJ1-1, with 9 nucleotides matching TRBD1. The CDR3 loop spans 14 amino acids. Per the germline V gene, CDR1 is SGDLS and CDR2 is YYNGEE. The V gene end was trimmed by 4 bases and the J gene end by 1 base; junction bases not matched to a gene: 2. The CDR3 protein is CASSQTGGNTEAFF. Here the CDR3 DNA reads TGTGCCAGCAGCCAGACAGGGGGGAACACTGAAGCTTTCTTT.

The chain uses TRBV11-1 and TRBJ2-1, with D tentatively TRBD1 or TRBD2 (5 bases each). Trimming removed 5 bases at V and 7 bases at J, with 18 bases between. CDR3 size: 15 residues. Germline CDR1 SGHAT, CDR2 FQDESV (reference sequence). This CDR3 is CASSHTNLWGNEQFF. The CDR3 DNA follows: TGTGCCAGCAGCCACACCAACCTCTGGGGGAATGAGCAGTTCTTC.

The rearrangement joins TRBV28 to TRBJ1-4; 8 bases map to TRBD1. Germline values: CDR1 MDHEN, CDR2 SYDVKM. The CDR3 is made up of 19 amino acids. With 11 bases clipped from V and 3 bases from J, the junction kept 23 bases outside the gene matches. The CDR3 region is CAGTDNVGQGGFSNEKLFF. Written as DNA, the CDR3 is TGTGCCGGCACCGATAACGTAGGACAGGGAGGTTTTTCTAATGAAAAACTGTTTTTT.

This clone was observed once. The chain has TRBV6-5 and TRBJ1-2, with D hard to call. The CDR3 is 14 residues long. The germline CDR1 and CDR2 sequences are MNHEY and SVGAGI. With 5 bases removed from V and 8 bases from J, the gap between germline ends came to 18 bases. The CDR3 region has the DNA TGTGCCAGCAGTAAACCGGACCCCGGAGGGGGCTACACCTTC. Amino acids: CASSKPDPGGGYTF.

The rearrangement uses TRBV20-1 and TRBJ2-3, with D hard to call. This CDR3 is 11 amino acids long. Germline V lookup: CDR1 DFQATT, CDR2 SNEGSKA (reference sequence). V lost 1 base and J 6 bases, leaving 5 bases between the germline ends. DNA of the CDR3: TGCAGTGCTAGAGGACTGGATACGCAGTATTTT. It translates to CSARGLDTQYF.

In this sample, this clone turned up many times. This rearrangement joins TRBV10-1 to TRBJ2-7; TRBD2 agrees at 12 bases. The germline CDR1 and CDR2 sequences are WNHNN and SYGVQD (reference sequence). With V trimmed by 10 bases and J by 4 bases, 2 bases remained unmatched. The CDR3 contains 12 residues. CDR3 coding DNA: TGCGCCAAAACTAGCGGGAGGTACGAGCAGTACTTC. Amino acids: CAKTSGRYEQYF.

V gene TRBV7-2 combines with J gene TRBJ2-3; D is unresolved. The CDR3 is 14 residues long. Trimming took 4 bases from V and 2 from J, leaving 10 bases between them. Germline V gene lookup returns CDR1 SGHTA and CDR2 FQGNSA. In nucleotides, the CDR3 is TGTGCCAGCAGCTCAAATCCAACCACAGATACGCAGTATTTT. Its protein product is CASSSNPTTDTQYF.

This clone has a single count. The genes are TRBV19 and TRBJ2-7; D call uncertain. Germline V gene lookup returns CDR1 LNHDA and CDR2 SQIVND (reference sequence). Trimming stripped 3 bases from V and 3 bases from J, with 9 bases between. This CDR3 has 13 amino acids. CDR3 protein: CASSIGRFYEQYF. For the CDR3, the DNA is TGTGCCAGTAGTATCGGCAGATTCTACGAGCAGTACTTC. Complete variable domain (other parts from reference TRBV19 and TRBJ2-7): DGGITQSPKYLFRKEGQNVTLSCEQNLNHDAMYWYRQDPGQGLRLIYYSQIVNDFQKGDIAEGYSVSREKKESFPLTVTSAQKNPTAFYLCASSIGRFYEQYFGPGTRLTVT.

V is TRBV30 and J is TRBJ2-7, with D unresolved. Trimming took off 4 bases at V and 4 bases at J, with 14 bases between the two ends. The CDR3 runs 13 residues. Germline V gene sequence: CDR1 GTSNPN, CDR2 SVGIG (reference sequence). The CDR3 DNA is TGTGCCTGGAACATGGGATTCAGTTACGAGCAGTACTTC. This sequence encodes CAWNMGFSYEQYF.

This chain joins TRBV9 and TRBJ2-3, with a weak D call TRBD1 (5 bases). V was cut by 0 bases and J by 5 bases, with 10 bases left in between. There are 14 residues in the CDR3. The germline CDR1 and CDR2 sequences are SGDLS and YYNGEE. CDR3 loop: CASSVGTGEDTQYF. The CDR3 coding sequence is TGTGCCAGCAGCGTAGGTACAGGAGAAGATACGCAGTATTTT. The full variable domain, its missing parts supplied by reference TRBV9 and TRBJ2-3, is DSGVTQTPKHLITATGQRVTLRCSPRSGDLSVYWYQQSLDQGLQFLIQYYNGEERAKGNILERFSAQQFPDLHSELNLSSLELGDSALYFCASSVGTGEDTQYFGPGTRLTVL.

This chain joins TRBV27 and TRBJ2-1; D is undetermined. Per germline, CDR1 MNHEY and CDR2 SMNVEV (reference sequence). The CDR3 is 12 amino acids. V was trimmed by 0 bases and J by 11 bases, leaving 8 bases between them. CDR3 coding DNA: TGTGCCAGCAGTTTATCCCGACAAAAGCAGTTCTTC. It specifies CASSLSRQKQFF.

The V and J genes are TRBV28 and TRBJ2-1; the match to TRBD2 covers 13 bases. This CDR3 comprises 19 residues. Unmatched junction bases numbered 10, after V lost 4 bases and J lost 1 base. Germline assignment: CDR1 MDHEN and CDR2 SYDVKM. CDR3 amino acids: CASSWTSGRPKLSYNEQFF. The CDR3 bases are TGTGCCAGCAGTTGGACTAGCGGGAGACCAAAATTATCCTACAATGAGCAGTTCTTC.

V usage is TRBV5-6 and J usage is TRBJ2-1, with a possible D match to TRBD2 (6 bases). Germline lookup yields CDR1 SGHDT and CDR2 YYEEEE. The CDR3 is made up of 14 amino acids. V shed 2 bases and J shed 3 bases, with 9 bases lying between them. CDR3 nucleotides: TGTGCCAGCAGCTTTCGGGGGAACTACAATGAGCAGTTCTTC. The encoded protein is CASSFRGNYNEQFF.

V is TRBV5-1 and J is TRBJ2-7; no clear D gene. The V and J ends lost 5 bases and 5 bases respectively, with 17 bases between them. From germline, CDR1 is SGHRS and CDR2 YFSETQ. The CDR3 consists of 14 residues. CDR3: CASRPAGYTNEQYF. The CDR3 DNA reads TGCGCCAGCAGACCGGCCGGGTACACAAACGAGCAGTACTTC.

This sequence joins TRBV2 and TRBJ2-5; 7 nucleotides align to TRBD2. Germline CDR1 reads SNHLY; CDR2 reads FYNNEI. With 4 bases clipped from V and 2 bases from J, the junction kept 22 bases outside the gene matches. The CDR3 spans 20 residues. For the CDR3, the DNA is TGTGCCAGCAGTGTGTCTGGGAGGCTAGCAGCGGGGAGTGTGCAAGAGACCCAGTACTTC. Its translation is CASSVSGRLAAGSVQETQYF. The variable domain in full, with the rest retrieved from reference TRBV2 and TRBJ2-5, is EPEVTQTPSHQVTQMGQEVILRCVPISNHLYFYWYRQILGQKVEFLVSFYNNEISEKSEIFDDQFSVERPDGSNFTLKIRSTKLEDSAMYFCASSVSGRLAAGSVQETQYFGPGTRLLVL.

As DNA, the CDR3 is TGTGCCAGCAGGCAAAACAGGGGGGACACTGAAGCTTTCTTT. Encoded protein: CASRQNRGDTEAFF. J is TRBJ1-1 and V is TRBV2; TRBD1 aligns across 8 bases. Trimming removed 6 bases from V and 3 bases from J; junction bases left unmatched: 6. The length of the CDR3 is 14 residues. Germline V lookup: CDR1 SNHLY, CDR2 FYNNEI.

The chain employs TRBV19 and TRBJ2-7; TRBD1 might be the D (6 bases). V was clipped by 5 bases and J by 3 bases, with 14 bases between them. Per the germline V gene, CDR1 is LNHDA and CDR2 is SQIVND (reference sequence). This CDR3 is built from 14 residues. In DNA, the CDR3 is TGTGCCAGTAGTGTCCAGCAGGGGCACTACGAGCAGTACTTC. This sequence encodes CASSVQQGHYEQYF.

The gene calls are TRBV30 and TRBJ1-1; TRBD1 aligns across 7 bases. Germline V lookup: CDR1 GTSNPN, CDR2 SVGIG (reference sequence). Trimming took 6 bases from V and 4 from J; bases not matched to a gene: 2. The CDR3 covers 11 residues. CDR3 nucleotide sequence: TGTGCCTGTAACAGGGGCACTGAAGCTTTCTTT. This codes for CACNRGTEAFF.

The rearrangement uses TRBV14 and TRBJ1-2, with D possibly TRBD1 on 6 matching bases. Per the germline V gene, CDR1 is SGHDN and CDR2 is FVKESK. The CDR3 consists of 16 residues. V was cut by 0 bases and J by 7 bases, with 18 bases left in between. The chain's CDR3 is CASSQDLVAGVVGYTF. The CDR3 DNA sequence: TGTGCCAGCAGCCAAGATCTTGTAGCAGGGGTTGTTGGCTACACCTTC.

This clone was observed a few times. The chain combines TRBV7-2 with TRBJ1-1, with D uncertain. The CDR3 runs to 12 residues. Germline values: CDR1 SGHTA, CDR2 FQGNSA. Trimming pared 3 bases from V and 11 bases from J, leaving 13 bases between. The chain's CDR3 is CASSFPGRVAFF. The CDR3 DNA follows: TGTGCCAGCAGCTTCCCCGGGAGGGTGGCTTTCTTT.

The rearrangement joins TRBV4-2 to TRBJ2-7, with 11 bases aligning to TRBD2. From germline, CDR1 is LGHNA and CDR2 YNFKEQ. This CDR3 comprises 14 residues. V gave up 4 bases and J gave up 4 bases; unmatched junction bases: 3. Here the CDR3 reads CASSLAGGLYEQYF. As DNA, the CDR3 is TGTGCCAGCAGCCTAGCGGGAGGGCTTTACGAGCAGTACTTC.